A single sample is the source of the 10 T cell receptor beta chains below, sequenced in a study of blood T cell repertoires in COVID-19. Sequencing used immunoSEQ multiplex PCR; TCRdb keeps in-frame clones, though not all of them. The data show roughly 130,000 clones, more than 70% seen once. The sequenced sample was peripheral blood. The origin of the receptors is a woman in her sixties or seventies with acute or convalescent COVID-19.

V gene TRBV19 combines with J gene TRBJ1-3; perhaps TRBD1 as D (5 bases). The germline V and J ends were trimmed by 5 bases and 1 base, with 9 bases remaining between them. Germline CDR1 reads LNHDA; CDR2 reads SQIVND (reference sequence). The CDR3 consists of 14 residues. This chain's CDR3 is CASSQGRSGNTIYF. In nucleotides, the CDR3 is TGTGCCAGTAGTCAGGGAAGATCTGGAAACACCATATATTTT. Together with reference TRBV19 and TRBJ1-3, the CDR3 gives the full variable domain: DGGITQSPKYLFRKEGQNVTLSCEQNLNHDAMYWYRQDPGQGLRLIYYSQIVNDFQKGDIAEGYSVSREKKESFPLTVTSAQKNPTAFYLCASSQGRSGNTIYFGEGSWLTVV.

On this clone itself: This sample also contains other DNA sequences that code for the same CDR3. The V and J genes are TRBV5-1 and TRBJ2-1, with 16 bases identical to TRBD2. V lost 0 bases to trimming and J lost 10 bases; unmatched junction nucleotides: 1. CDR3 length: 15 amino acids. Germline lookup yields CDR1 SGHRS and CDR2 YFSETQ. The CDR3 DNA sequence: TGCGCCAGCAGCTTGGTGGGACTAGCGGGAGGGGAGCAGTTCTTC. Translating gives CASSLVGLAGGEQFF.

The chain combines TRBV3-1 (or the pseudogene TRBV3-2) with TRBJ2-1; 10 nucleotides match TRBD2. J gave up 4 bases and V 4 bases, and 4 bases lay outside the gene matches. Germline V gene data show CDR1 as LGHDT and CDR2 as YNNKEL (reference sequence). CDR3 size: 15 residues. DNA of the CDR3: TGTGCCAGCAGCCCCACTAGCGGGATGTACAATGAGCAGTTCTTC. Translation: CASSPTSGMYNEQFF.

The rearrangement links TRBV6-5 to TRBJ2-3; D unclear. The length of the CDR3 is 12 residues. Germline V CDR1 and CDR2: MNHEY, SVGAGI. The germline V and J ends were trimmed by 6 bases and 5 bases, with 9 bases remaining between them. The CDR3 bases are TGTGCCAGCAGGGCACATGGAGATACGCAGTATTTT. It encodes CASRAHGDTQYF.

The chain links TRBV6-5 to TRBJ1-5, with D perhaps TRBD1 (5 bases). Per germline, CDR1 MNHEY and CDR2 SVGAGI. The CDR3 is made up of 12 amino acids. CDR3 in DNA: TGTGCTACCGGGCACACAGGTTCGGCCCAGCATTTT. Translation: CATGHTGSAQHF.

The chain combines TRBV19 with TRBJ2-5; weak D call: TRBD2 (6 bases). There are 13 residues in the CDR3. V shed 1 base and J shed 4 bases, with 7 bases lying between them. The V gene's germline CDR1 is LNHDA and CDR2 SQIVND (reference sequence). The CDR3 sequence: CASSIGGVETQYF. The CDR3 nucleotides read TGTGCCAGTAGTATAGGGGGGGTAGAGACCCAGTACTTC.

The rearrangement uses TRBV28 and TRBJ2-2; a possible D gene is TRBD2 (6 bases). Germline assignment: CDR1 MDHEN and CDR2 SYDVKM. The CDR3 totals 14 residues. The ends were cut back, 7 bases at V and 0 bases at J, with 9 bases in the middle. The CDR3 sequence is CASTRTTNTGELFF. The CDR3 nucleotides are TGTGCCAGCACCCGGACTACGAACACCGGGGAGCTGTTTTTT.

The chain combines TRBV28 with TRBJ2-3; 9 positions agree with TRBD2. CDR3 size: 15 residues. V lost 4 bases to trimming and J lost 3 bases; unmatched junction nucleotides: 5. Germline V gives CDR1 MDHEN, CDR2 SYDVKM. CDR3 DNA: TGTGCCAGCAGTTCGGCGGGAGGGGGAACAGATACGCAGTATTTT. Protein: CASSSAGGGTDTQYF.

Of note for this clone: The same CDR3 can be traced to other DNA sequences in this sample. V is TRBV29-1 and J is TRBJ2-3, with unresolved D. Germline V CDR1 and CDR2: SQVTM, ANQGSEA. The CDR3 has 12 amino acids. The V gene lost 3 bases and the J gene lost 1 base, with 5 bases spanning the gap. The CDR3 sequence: CSVDSGTDTQYF. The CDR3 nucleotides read TGCAGCGTTGATTCGGGCACAGATACGCAGTATTTT.

In nucleotides, the CDR3 is TGTGCCTGGAGTCGGACAGGGTTAGGTCAGCCCCAGCATTTT. Its translation: CAWSRTGLGQPQHF. This sequence joins TRBV30 and TRBJ1-5, with 8 bases lining up with TRBD1. The CDR3 has 14 amino acids. Germline V gene sequence: CDR1 GTSNPN, CDR2 SVGIG (reference sequence). Losses at the gene ends were 2 bases for V and 6 bases for J; bases not matched to a gene: 6.